A selection of T cell receptor beta chains follows, all from one sample in a study of Ad26.COV2.S vaccination and SARS-CoV-2 variants. Sequencing was performed with immunoSEQ multiplex PCR; in TCRdb, only in-frame clones are kept and a portion is missing. The sample yields some 180,000 clones, around 90% seen once. This specimen consisted of peripheral blood, obtained after recovery from COVID-19. The receptors come from a human donor who had recovered from COVID-19. Each CDR3 is given with its conserved first and last residue. The D gene is left open where the match is weak. Clone size is stated in some rows and not others, as once, few, many or a class when expanded.

few	-	TRBV14	TRBJ2-7	CASSQDLGRDGFSYEQYF	TGTGCCAGCAGCCAAGATCTAGGTAGGGACGGATTCTCCTACGAGCAGTACTTC
-	TRBD2	TRBV11-1	TRBJ2-1	CASSFLSGTNNEQFF	TGTGCCAGCAGCTTCCTCTCCGGGACTAACAATGAGCAGTTCTTC
-	-	TRBV18	TRBJ2-2	CASSPDTNTGELFF	TGTGCCAGCTCACCCGACACAAACACCGGGGAGCTGTTTTTT
-	-	TRBV15	TRBJ1-3	CATSRDSISGNTIYF	TGTGCCACCAGCAGAGACAGTATCTCTGGAAACACCATATATTTT
once	TRBD1	TRBV4-1	TRBJ2-2	CASSQVAGGTGELFF	TGCGCCAGCAGCCAAGTGGCAGGGGGTACCGGGGAGCTGTTTTTT
-	-	TRBV7-3	TRBJ2-1	CASSLPGSDEQFF	TGTGCCAGCAGCTTACCTGGGTCGGATGAGCAGTTCTTC
-	TRBD2	TRBV6-5	TRBJ2-3	CAFRTSGSDTQYF	TGTGCCTTCAGGACTAGCGGGAGCGATACGCAGTATTTT
-	-	TRBV11-2	TRBJ2-7	CASSHLRGYLGEQYF	TGTGCCAGCAGTCACCTCAGGGGCTACCTAGGCGAGCAGTACTTC
-	-	TRBV28	TRBJ2-3	CASSLEDYDTDTQYF	TGTGCCAGCAGTTTAGAGGACTACGACACAGATACGCAGTATTTT
few	-	TRBV2	TRBJ1-3	CASSDWDRRNTIYF	TGTGCCAGCAGTGATTGGGACCGACGAAACACCATATATTTT
-	-	TRBV19	TRBJ1-4	CASSLGGEKLFF	TGTGCCAGTAGTTTGGGGGGCGAAAAACTGTTTTTT
-	-	TRBV10-3	TRBJ1-1	CAISESIRGMNTEAFF	TGTGCCATCAGTGAGTCGATTAGAGGGATGAACACTGAAGCTTTCTTT
-	-	TRBV6-4	TRBJ1-1	CASRTGMGAFF	TGTGCCAGCAGAACAGGGATGGGAGCTTTCTTT
-	-	TRBV7-9	TRBJ2-1	CASSLHAVWDEQFF	TGTGCCAGCAGCTTACATGCAGTCTGGGATGAGCAGTTCTTC
-	-	TRBV5-1	TRBJ2-1	CASSLEDGSYNEQFF	TGCGCCAGCAGCTTAGAAGACGGCTCCTACAATGAGCAGTTCTTC
once	-	TRBV27	TRBJ1-4	CASSSASGTEWEKLFF	TGTGCCAGCAGTTCAGCCTCCGGGACGGAGTGGGAAAAACTGTTTTTT
-	-	TRBV2	TRBJ1-2	CASSARRESPSGYTF	TGTGCCAGCAGTGCTCGACGGGAGAGCCCTAGCGGCTACACCTTC
-	TRBD1	TRBV2	TRBJ1-5	CASSRQGSNQPQHF	TGTGCCAGCAGCCGACAGGGCAGCAATCAGCCCCAGCATTTT
-	-	TRBV3-1/TRBV3-2	TRBJ2-2	CASSRDGTNTGELFF	TGTGCCAGCAGCCGTGACGGGACGAACACCGGGGAGCTGTTTTTT
-	TRBD1	TRBV29-1	TRBJ2-7	CSVETGSSNEQYF	TGCAGCGTTGAGACAGGGTCATCCAACGAGCAGTACTTC
-	TRBD2	TRBV5-1	TRBJ2-1	CASSFSSSGRIGEQFF	TGCGCCAGCAGCTTCTCGTCTAGCGGGAGAATTGGTGAGCAGTTCTTC
-	TRBD2	TRBV29-1	TRBJ2-1	CSVLAGGPGNEQFF	TGCAGCGTACTAGCGGGAGGGCCTGGCAATGAGCAGTTCTTC
-	-	TRBV12-5	TRBJ1-5	CASGLARDGNQPQHF	TGTGCTAGTGGTTTGGCAAGGGACGGCAATCAGCCCCAGCATTTT
-	TRBD1	TRBV7-9	TRBJ1-2	CASSPFGTGVHYGYTF	TGTGCCAGCAGCCCTTTTGGGACAGGGGTCCACTATGGCTACACCTTC
-	-	TRBV12-3/TRBV12-4	TRBJ1-4	CASSLDSARRLFF	TGTGCCAGCAGTTTAGACTCGGCCAGGCGACTGTTTTTT
-	TRBD1	TRBV4-2	TRBJ2-7	CASSHPGTGVSPYEQYF	TGTGCCAGCAGCCATCCCGGGACAGGGGTCTCCCCCTACGAGCAGTACTTC
-	-	TRBV3-1/TRBV3-2	TRBJ1-1	CASSQEAPREAFF	TGTGCCAGCAGCCAAGAGGCCCCCAGGGAAGCTTTCTTT
-	-	TRBV11-2	TRBJ1-1	CASSLINTEAFF	TGTGCCAGCAGCTTAATTAACACTGAAGCTTTCTTT
-	TRBD2	TRBV6-5	TRBJ2-7	CASSPGLAWYEQYF	TGTGCCAGCAGTCCCGGACTAGCGTGGTACGAGCAGTACTTC
few	-	TRBV9	TRBJ1-2	CASSPWGANGYTF	TGTGCCAGCAGCCCCTGGGGCGCGAACGGCTACACCTTC
-	-	TRBV19	TRBJ1-2	CASSRQSVNYGYTF	TGTGCCAGTAGTCGACAGAGTGTTAACTATGGCTACACCTTC
-	TRBD1	TRBV5-4	TRBJ2-3	CASSSGQGAGDTQYF	TGTGCCAGCAGCTCGGGACAGGGGGCGGGAGATACGCAGTATTTT
-	-	TRBV6-5	TRBJ1-4	CASRLTGQLFF	TGTGCCAGCCGTCTCACAGGGCAACTGTTTTTT
-	-	TRBV4-2	TRBJ2-5	CASSQELQGGETQYF	TGTGCCAGCAGCCAAGAGTTACAGGGTGGAGAGACCCAGTACTTC
-	-	TRBV2	TRBJ1-2	CASSGGDGYTF	TGTGCCAGCAGTGGGGGGGATGGCTACACCTTC
-	TRBD1	TRBV18	TRBJ1-3	CASSPGTGVHTIYF	TGTGCCAGCTCACCGGGGACAGGGGTTCACACCATATATTTT
-	-	TRBV7-3	TRBJ2-7	CASSPDYSYEQYF	TGTGCCAGCAGCCCTGACTACTCCTACGAGCAGTACTTC
-	-	TRBV16	TRBJ1-5	CASSQSYGQPQHF	TGTGCCAGCAGCCAATCGTACGGCCAGCCCCAGCATTTT
-	-	TRBV9	TRBJ2-5	CASSVGRVGEETQYF	TGTGCCAGCAGCGTAGGGAGGGTAGGAGAAGAGACCCAGTACTTC
-	-	TRBV18	TRBJ2-1	CASSPGVQNEQFF	TGTGCCAGCTCACCCGGGGTTCAAAATGAGCAGTTCTTC
-	-	TRBV28	TRBJ2-7	CASSLSWVLYEQYF	TGTGCCAGCAGTTTATCTTGGGTCCTCTACGAGCAGTACTTC
-	TRBD2	TRBV30	TRBJ2-1	CAWSASSGYYNEQFF	TGTGCCTGGAGTGCCTCTAGCGGGTACTACAATGAGCAGTTCTTC
-	-	TRBV15	TRBJ1-1	CATSLGESPEAFF	TGTGCCACCAGCCTCGGGGAAAGCCCTGAAGCTTTCTTT
-	-	TRBV15	TRBJ1-3	CATSRERRVKSGNTIYF	TGTGCCACCAGCAGAGAGAGACGAGTAAAGTCTGGAAACACCATATATTTT
once	-	TRBV15	TRBJ2-1	CATSRQVDEQFF	TGTGCCACCAGCAGGCAGGTGGATGAGCAGTTCTTC
-	-	TRBV21-1	TRBJ2-5	CASSKTLGETQYF	TGTGCCAGCAGCAAAACCCTGGGGGAGACCCAGTACTTC